A single sample is the source of the 23 T cell receptor beta chains below, sequenced in a study of beta chain features in type 1 diabetes. The study, taken as a whole, reports: TCRB CDR3s from Type 1 diabetes patients were moderately but significantly shorter in all four CD4+ subsets.

Expressed TCRB transcripts were sequenced because the isolated RNA had all been reverse transcribed beforehand. TCRdb's table, derived via immunoSEQ multiplex PCR, lists solely in-frame clones and lacks some. The data hold 130,000 or so clones, with 15% to 20% observed a single time. These TCRs' antigens remain unknown. Sequencing was performed on central memory CD4+ T cells from blood. The receptors here all came from a man aged 18 to 30 with type 1 diabetes.

This clone was counted between two and nine times. The rearrangement uses TRBV28 and TRBJ2-1, with D possibly being TRBD1 or TRBD2 (5 bases each). The CDR3 length is 17 residues. V lost 6 bases to trimming and J lost 10 bases, with 28 bases between them. Germline-derived CDR1 and CDR2 are MDHEN and SYDVKM. CDR3 DNA: TGTGCCAGCAGACTCGAGGGACGCCCAGACAATGATTGGGAGCAGTTCTTC. Residues: CASRLEGRPDNDWEQFF.

This clone appeared once. A far larger clone is only one base removed, so a read error is likely. The rearrangement uses TRBV30 and TRBJ2-1, with TRBD2 matching over 10 bases. The CDR3 extends over 16 amino acids. Germline assignment: CDR1 GTSNPN and CDR2 SVGIG (reference sequence). The V gene end was trimmed by 0 bases and the J gene end by 8 bases; junction bases not matched to a gene: 10. This chain's CDR3 is CAWSVALSGRADEQFF. The CDR3 DNA sequence: TGTGCCTGGAGTGTCGCCCTCAGCGGGAGGGCCGATGAGCAGTTCTTC.

The chain uses TRBV27 and TRBJ1-5, with TRBD1 as a possible D gene (5 bases). CDR3 length equals 17 residues. V was pared by 6 bases and J by 4 bases, with 22 bases between. Per germline, CDR1 MNHEY and CDR2 SMNVEV (reference sequence). The chain's CDR3 is CASRYLFDRGSNQPQHF. The DNA of the CDR3 is TGTGCCAGCAGATACCTGTTCGACAGAGGGAGTAATCAGCCCCAGCATTTT.

In regard to this clone: Other DNA sequences within the sample encode an identical CDR3. The V call is TRBV28, the J call TRBJ1-2, with 7 nucleotides matching TRBD1. This CDR3 is built from 14 residues. Looked up from germline, CDR1 is MDHEN and CDR2 is SYDVKM. The V and J ends lost 6 bases and 4 bases, in that order; junction bases with no gene match: 8. The CDR3 bases are TGTGCCAGCAGACGACAGGGTCCTAGCTATGGCTACACCTTC. Amino acid sequence: CASRRQGPSYGYTF.

The V and J genes are TRBV27 and TRBJ2-7; 8 bases align to TRBD1. The CDR3 spans 17 residues. Germline CDR1 and CDR2: MNHEY and SMNVEV (reference sequence). The V segment lost 4 bases and the J segment 4 bases; nucleotides outside the gene matches: 15. The CDR3, as DNA: TGTGCCAGCAGTTCCCGATTATTTGGACAGGGTTATTACGAGCAGTACTTC. Its translation: CASSSRLFGQGYYEQYF.

This clone has more than one count but fewer than ten. The chain uses TRBV29-1 and TRBJ1-1; a weak D match, TRBD1 (6 bases). The V and J ends lost 5 bases and 0 bases respectively, with 16 bases between them. The CDR3 has 15 residues. Germline values: CDR1 SQVTM, CDR2 ANQGSEA. CDR3 sequence (DNA): TGCAGCGTTAATGGGGGCTGGGGAATGAACACTGAAGCTTTCTTT. This translates into CSVNGGWGMNTEAFF.

About this clone itself: A far more abundant clone sits one base away, making this likely a read error. This chain uses TRBV18 with TRBJ2-3; D is possibly TRBD2 (6 bases). Germline assignment: CDR1 KGHSH and CDR2 LQKENI. The CDR3 contains 14 residues. The CDR3 here is CASAPMSGSDTQYF. DNA for the CDR3: TGTGCCAGCGCACCGATGTCCGGGAGCGATACGCAGTATTTT.

This clone has a handful of counts. The rearrangement joins TRBV2 to TRBJ2-5; possible D gene TRBD2, 5 bases. Trimming shortened V by 2 bases and J by 5 bases, and 18 bases separated the two germline ends. Germline V gene data show CDR1 as SNHLY and CDR2 as FYNNEI. CDR3 size: 16 residues. The CDR3 is CASSESWESQRETQYF. The CDR3, as DNA: TGTGCCAGCAGTGAATCTTGGGAGTCCCAGCGGGAGACCCAGTACTTC.

The V call is TRBV2, the J call TRBJ1-4; a weak D match, TRBD1 (6 bases). Trimming removed 7 bases from V and 10 bases from J, with 22 bases in between. This CDR3 region has 15 residues. Per the germline V gene, CDR1 is SNHLY and CDR2 is FYNNEI. CDR3 loop: CASKESSRVRGKLFF. The CDR3 DNA reads as TGTGCCAGCAAGGAGTCAAGCAGGGTCAGGGGAAAACTGTTTTTT.

The chain employs TRBV30 and TRBJ1-6; maybe TRBD1 (6 bases). Germline loops: CDR1 GTSNPN, CDR2 SVGIG (reference sequence). V was clipped by 2 bases and J by 7 bases, with 15 bases between them. The CDR3 is 15 amino acids. CDR3 amino acids: CAWSPPGGRNSPLHF. The DNA of the CDR3 is TGTGCCTGGAGTCCCCCGGGGGGGCGAAATTCACCCCTCCACTTT.

Of note for this clone: A much larger clone differs by one base, so this may be a read error. This chain joins TRBV29-1 and TRBJ2-7; D not certain. CDR1 is SQVTM and CDR2 is ANQGSEA in the germline V gene. V shed 7 bases and J shed 0 bases, with 16 bases lying between them. CDR3 length: 14 amino acids. In DNA form, the CDR3 reads TGCAGCGGGGCCTGGTTGGAGAGCTCCTACGAGCAGTACTTC. Translating gives CSGAWLESSYEQYF.

Regarding this clone: Other DNA sequences in this specimen translate into the identical CDR3. The chain uses TRBV25-1 and TRBJ2-5, with unresolved D. The CDR3 spans 11 residues. CDR1 is MGHDK, CDR2 SYGVNS, per germline. The V end lost 6 bases, the J end lost 1 base, and 3 bases lay between the germline ends. The CDR3 loop is CASSAQETQYF. The CDR3, as DNA: TGTGCCAGCAGCGCCCAAGAGACCCAGTACTTC.

This clone was observed a handful of times. This chain connects TRBV30 to TRBJ2-1, with 9 bases identical to TRBD2. J lost 4 bases, V lost 6 bases, and 13 bases had no gene match. Germline values: CDR1 GTSNPN, CDR2 SVGIG (reference sequence). This CDR3 has 16 amino acids. CDR3 amino acids: CACPPVSREGYNEQFF. The CDR3 nucleotides read TGTGCCTGTCCCCCGGTTTCGCGGGAGGGTTACAATGAGCAGTTCTTC.

This clone has only a few counts. This chain links TRBV7-9 with TRBJ2-1; D possibly corresponds to TRBD1 (5 bases). Trimming pared 3 bases from V and 9 bases from J, leaving 9 bases between. This CDR3 has 12 amino acids. Germline V gene sequence: CDR1 SEHNR, CDR2 FQNEAQ (reference sequence). CDR3 amino acids: CASSFDSGEQFF. CDR3 bases: TGTGCCAGCAGCTTCGACAGTGGTGAGCAGTTCTTC.

On this clone: The junction shows a germline mismatch at one end, possibly a read error. The V gene is TRBV6-5, the J gene TRBJ1-4; no clear D gene. The CDR3 spans 16 residues. CDR1 is MNHEY and CDR2 is SVGAGI in the germline V gene. The CDR3, as DNA: TGTGCCAGCAGTTACGCGTACCTGCCCCTTAATGAAGAACTGTTTTTT. It translates to CASSYAYLPLNEELFF.

This clone came up a few times. The CDR3 protein is CASSPRLLRQGTNYGYTF. As DNA, the CDR3 is TGTGCCAGCAGCCCGAGACTCCTCAGACAGGGAACTAACTATGGCTACACCTTC. The chain has TRBV7-2 and TRBJ1-2, with 7 bases lining up with TRBD1. The germline V gene encodes CDR1 SGHTA and CDR2 FQGNSA. The CDR3 is made up of 18 amino acids. V was clipped by 5 bases and J by 0 bases; unmatched bases: 15.

This clone showed up just a few times. The chain links TRBV2 to TRBJ2-1; D is possibly TRBD1 (6 bases). CDR1 is SNHLY and CDR2 is FYNNEI in the germline V gene. CDR3 length equals 12 residues. V was clipped by 5 bases and J by 7 bases, with 9 bases between them. CDR3 coding DNA: TGTGCCAGCAGTTATACAGGGAATGAGCAGTTCTTC. Its translation is CASSYTGNEQFF.

In this sample, this clone turned up a few times. This sequence joins TRBV7-2 and TRBJ2-7; possibly TRBD1 for D (6 bases). V was clipped by 6 bases and J by 4 bases, with 19 bases between them. This CDR3 comprises 15 residues. Per the germline V gene, CDR1 is SGHTA and CDR2 is FQGNSA. The CDR3 bases are TGTGCCAGCAGGGTAACCCCGGGACATACTTACGAGCAGTACTTC. This sequence encodes CASRVTPGHTYEQYF.

The chain carries TRBV4-1 and TRBJ2-7; no definite D call. Germline assignment: CDR1 MGHRA and CDR2 YSYEKL. The CDR3 length is 17 residues. V was pared by 1 base and J by 0 bases, with 16 bases between. CDR3: CASSQAAVAKSSYEQYF. The DNA for the CDR3 is TGCGCCAGCAGCCAAGCGGCGGTAGCTAAGAGCTCCTACGAGCAGTACTTC.

The J gene is TRBJ2-1, the V gene TRBV6-1; 7 bases align to TRBD2. Per germline, CDR1 MNHNS and CDR2 SASEGT. The V segment lost 7 bases and the J segment 5 bases; nucleotides outside the gene matches: 11. The CDR3 consists of 15 residues. CDR3 coding DNA: TGTGCCAGCATCCTCTTGGGAGGGTTTGACAATGAGCAGTTCTTC. The encoded protein is CASILLGGFDNEQFF.

This clone is judged medium-sized. The V gene is TRBV10-3, the J gene TRBJ1-2; the D is unclear. CDR3 size: 14 residues. Germline-derived CDR1 and CDR2 are ENHRY and SYGVKD. V lost 0 bases, J lost 2 bases, and 7 bases lay in between. The CDR3 nucleotides read TGTGCCATCAGTGAGTCGAGAGAAAACTATGGCTACACCTTC. This translates into CAISESRENYGYTF.

The sample holds a few counts of this clone. This chain joins TRBV14 and TRBJ1-1; D uncertain. The CDR3 loop spans 15 amino acids. Germline V gene sequence: CDR1 SGHDN, CDR2 FVKESK. Trimming cost V 0 bases and J 4 bases, with 12 bases left between them. The CDR3, as DNA: TGTGCCAGCAGCCAAGATGCGTGGGCTGTCACTGAAGCTTTCTTT. Translated, it gives CASSQDAWAVTEAFF.

This clone has only a few counts. The chain carries TRBV19 and TRBJ2-1, with no clear D. Trimming cost V 4 bases and J 4 bases, with 8 bases left between them. This CDR3 has 13 residues. Looked up from germline, CDR1 is LNHDA and CDR2 is SQIVND (reference sequence). In DNA, the CDR3 is TGTGCCAGTAGTAGTTCCGTATACAATGAGCAGTTCTTC. This encodes CASSSSVYNEQFF.